The sequence of this T cell receptor beta chain was determined in a study of blood T cell repertoires in COVID-19. The CDR3 is 16 amino acids. Assay: immunoSEQ multiplex PCR; the TCRdb copy retains only in-frame clones and omits some. The sample records about 40,000 clones, roughly 90% being singletons. Source material: peripheral blood. The chain recombines TRBV21-1 with TRBJ2-1; the D call of TRBD2 is as the table states it, not checked on the DNA. TRBV21-1 is a pseudogene segment. The receptor comes from a human donor in a cohort sampled during active COVID-19. In nucleotides, the CDR3 is TGTGCCAGCAGCAACGGAGCGGGGGGGCTATACAATGAGCAGTTCTTC. This gives the protein CASSNGAGGLYNEQFF.